This entry describes one T cell receptor beta chain. Its antigen is unknown. Only in-frame clones appear in the TCRdb table, and some are missing; sequencing was by immunoSEQ multiplex PCR. The top ten hold 2.5% to 3.5% of the sample, which has about 120,000 clones, 85% to 95% seen once. Germline V CDR1 and CDR2: LNHNV, YYDKDF (reference sequence). V lost 1 base and J 5 bases, leaving 8 bases between the germline ends. This CDR3 is 13 amino acids long. This sample was taken from a study of T cell responses to AZD1222 COVID-19 vaccine. Study results and caveats: Spike was spanned by vaccine-associated CD4 TCRs, which were dominant at 160-218 and 743-854. Females outnumbered males among donors, who were mostly white British; clonal diversity was possibly underestimated.

The sequencing here drew on peripheral blood, taken on day 0 of AZD1222 vaccination. This receptor was taken from an adult in good health. The chain recombines TRBV15 with TRBJ1-2, with D possibly TRBD1 on 6 matching bases. CDR3 sequence reads: CATSRGTGYGYTF. CDR3 in DNA: TGTGCCACCAGCAGAGGCACAGGGTATGGCTACACCTTC.